Listed here are 15 T cell receptor beta chains from one sample, sequenced in a study of radiotherapy plus CTLA-4 blockade in lung cancer. Sequencing was performed with immunoSEQ multiplex PCR; in TCRdb, only in-frame clones are kept and a portion is missing. Found here are 80,000 to 100,000 clones, approximately 85% of them singletons; the top ten hold about 3.5%. Specimen: peripheral blood, collected from a patient treated with radiotherapy plus ipilimumab. The receptors come from a human donor with non-small cell lung cancer who had a partial response to radiotherapy plus ipilimumab.

Ten or more counts support this clone. The V and J genes are TRBV19 and TRBJ2-1; 11 positions match TRBD1. The V gene's germline CDR1 is LNHDA and CDR2 SQIVND (reference sequence). Unmatched junction bases numbered 5, after V lost 1 base and J lost 6 bases. The CDR3 covers 16 residues. Written as DNA, the CDR3 is TGTGCCAGTAGTATAGGGGACAGGGGGGGATTCAATGAGCAGTTCTTC. As protein: CASSIGDRGGFNEQFF.

As to this clone: Other DNA sequences in this sample translate to the same CDR3. This sequence joins TRBV7-9 and TRBJ1-2; 8 bases align to TRBD1. The ends lost 2 bases at V and 5 bases at J; junction bases unmatched: 1. The CDR3 is made up of 13 amino acids. Germline CDR1 SEHNR, CDR2 FQNEAQ (reference sequence). The CDR3 sequence is CASSLTGGYGYTF. Here the CDR3 DNA reads TGTGCCAGCAGCTTAACAGGGGGATATGGCTACACCTTC.

The chain employs TRBV7-9 and TRBJ2-5, with D possibly TRBD1 on 5 matching bases. V shed 8 bases and J shed 1 base, with 14 bases lying between them. This CDR3 comprises 14 residues. The germline V gene encodes CDR1 SEHNR and CDR2 FQNEAQ (reference sequence). CDR3 nucleotide sequence: TGTGCCAGCGGCGGTGGAAGGGGCCAAGAGACCCAGTACTTC. The encoded protein is CASGGGRGQETQYF.

This clone was recorded only once. The V gene is TRBV9, the J gene TRBJ2-7; possible D gene TRBD1, 6 bases. The V and J ends lost 4 bases and 2 bases respectively, with 16 bases between them. Per the germline V gene, CDR1 is SGDLS and CDR2 is YYNGEE. This CDR3 is built from 15 residues. CDR3 DNA: TGTGCCAGCAGCCCAAGGGGGTACACGACCTACGAGCAGTACTTC. It codes for CASSPRGYTTYEQYF.

The chain carries TRBV19 and TRBJ2-3; 7 bases fit TRBD2. This CDR3 is built from 14 residues. Germline V gene sequence: CDR1 LNHDA, CDR2 SQIVND (reference sequence). V dropped 0 bases and J dropped 7; count of bases not matched to a gene: 4. CDR3 bases: TGTGCCAGTAGTATAGAGCGCGGGAGCCATACGCAGTATTTT. Its protein product is CASSIERGSHTQYF.

The rearrangement uses TRBV5-1 and TRBJ2-3; D gene unclear. The CDR3 contains 14 residues. In germline, CDR1 is SGHRS, CDR2 YFSETQ. V gave up 4 bases and J gave up 0 bases, with 9 bases separating them. The chain's CDR3 is CASSGRLSTDTQYF. DNA for the CDR3: TGCGCCAGCAGCGGCAGGCTTAGCACAGATACGCAGTATTTT.

V is TRBV2 and J is TRBJ1-2; D unresolved. The V end was cut by 5 bases, the J end by 0 bases, with 10 bases between. The CDR3 length is 14 residues. Germline CDR1 and CDR2: SNHLY and FYNNEI. The CDR3 sequence: CASSPGPANYGYTF. CDR3 DNA sequence: TGTGCCAGCAGTCCTGGGCCCGCTAACTATGGCTACACCTTC.

This chain joins TRBV28 and TRBJ2-1, with D possibly matching TRBD2 (6 bases). Germline V lookup: CDR1 MDHEN, CDR2 SYDVKM. This CDR3 is built from 16 residues. Trimming stripped 7 bases from V and 2 bases from J, with 18 bases between. The CDR3 sequence is CASKSGAGRTYNEQFF. The CDR3, as DNA: TGTGCCAGCAAATCCGGTGCGGGGAGGACCTACAATGAGCAGTTCTTC.

This rearrangement joins TRBV7-3 to TRBJ1-1; tentatively, D is TRBD1 (6 bases). CDR3 length: 12 residues. Germline-derived CDR1 and CDR2 are SGHTA and FQGTGA. V was shortened by 4 bases and J by 8 bases, with 11 bases between the two germline ends. The CDR3 protein is CASSYGGGEAFF. The CDR3 DNA follows: TGTGCCAGCAGCTATGGGGGCGGGGAAGCTTTCTTT.

The chain employs TRBV28 and TRBJ2-6; 7 positions agree with TRBD1. In germline, CDR1 is MDHEN, CDR2 SYDVKM. This CDR3 has 15 residues. J gave up 2 bases and V 4 bases, and 2 bases lay outside the gene matches. In DNA, the CDR3 is TGTGCCAGCAGTTACAGGGGTGCTGGGGCCAACGTCCTGACTTTC. Amino acids: CASSYRGAGANVLTF.

This clone was seen a single time. The chain couples TRBV6-5 to TRBJ1-3, with a tentative D call TRBD1 (5 bases). Germline values: CDR1 MNHEY, CDR2 SVGAGI. The V and J ends lost 7 bases and 6 bases respectively, with 10 bases between them. The CDR3 is 12 amino acids. CDR3 loop: CASTRDSNTIYF. The CDR3 nucleotides read TGTGCCAGCACTCGGGACTCAAACACCATATATTTT.

The chain combines TRBV7-3 with TRBJ1-3, with TRBD1 matching over 7 bases. Germline V lookup: CDR1 SGHTA, CDR2 FQGTGA. J lost 4 bases, V lost 3 bases, and 9 bases had no gene match. The CDR3 contains 16 residues. CDR3 loop: CASSLGPGGAGNTIYF. The CDR3 coding sequence is TGTGCCAGCAGCTTGGGGCCAGGGGGAGCGGGAAACACCATATATTTT.

This rearrangement joins TRBV19 to TRBJ1-2; D is perhaps TRBD1 (6 bases). The CDR3 consists of 14 residues. Trimming took 4 bases from V and 4 from J, leaving 13 bases between them. The V gene's germline CDR1 is LNHDA and CDR2 SQIVND (reference sequence). CDR3 amino acids: CASSNPGQSYGYTF. CDR3 DNA sequence: TGTGCCAGTAGTAACCCGGGACAAAGCTATGGCTACACCTTC.

The rearrangement links TRBV7-2 to TRBJ2-1; D remains ambiguous. The CDR3 runs 13 residues. Germline CDR1 is SGHTA and CDR2 is FQGNSA. The germline V and J ends were trimmed by 3 bases and 0 bases, with 3 bases remaining between them. CDR3 loop: CASSFLSYNEQFF. The DNA of the CDR3 is TGTGCCAGCAGCTTCCTCTCCTACAATGAGCAGTTCTTC.

This chain uses TRBV7-9 with TRBJ2-5; D perhaps matches TRBD1 (5 bases). Germline V gene data show CDR1 as SEHNR and CDR2 as FQNEAQ (reference sequence). The CDR3 sequence is 14 residues long. V was cut by 2 bases and J by 0 bases, with 7 bases left in between. The CDR3 sequence is CASSLTRDQETQYF. The DNA of the CDR3 is TGTGCCAGCAGCTTAACCAGGGACCAAGAGACCCAGTACTTC. Full variable domain (rest looked up from reference TRBV7-9 and TRBJ2-5): DTGVSQNPRHKITKRGQNVTFRCDPISEHNRLYWYRQTLGQGPEFLTYFQNEAQLEKSRLLSDRFSAERPKGSFSTLEIQRTEQGDSAMYLCASSLTRDQETQYFGPGTRLLVL.